This record concerns one T cell receptor (beta chain) sequence. CDR1 and CDR2 (germline): SNHLY, FYNNEI. Trimming stripped 6 bases from V and 5 bases from J, with 10 bases between. The CDR3 consists of 12 residues. The data originate from a study of blood T cell repertoires in COVID-19. Study at large: T cells, B-cell-depleted T cells, or PBMCs provided the cDNA or gDNA that served as material.

Allocation to cohorts depended on clinical history reported by the participants. Data came from immunoSEQ multiplex PCR; TCRdb stores just in-frame clones and leaves some out. The sample holds roughly 300,000 clones, more than 85% seen once. The sample consisted of PBMCs or T cells enriched from blood (not recorded which). This receptor was taken from a woman in her 30s who had recovered from COVID-19. The chain links TRBV2 to TRBJ1-1; D gene uncertain. CDR3 sequence: CASSFSWTEAFF. The CDR3 DNA reads as TGTGCCAGCAGCTTCAGTTGGACTGAAGCTTTCTTT.